Detailed here is one T cell receptor (beta chain). The sample belongs to a study of sequential checkpoint blockade in melanoma. Study context: First-line arms were nivolumab then ipilimumab, or the reverse, randomized 1:1. Each arm's sequence ended with maintenance nivolumab.

CDR1 and CDR2 (germline): LNHDA, SQIVND (reference sequence). V was pared by 5 bases and J by 9 bases, with 10 bases of the junction left unmatched. The CDR3 runs 16 residues. The method was immunoSEQ multiplex PCR; TCRdb's version includes in-frame clones alone and lacks a portion of them. The data contain tens of thousands of clones, roughly 80% of them singletons. This sample's treatment: randomized to nivolumab then ipilimumab (arm A) or the reverse (arm B). No patient had prior DNA-damaging chemotherapy. From thawed PBMCs, live CD3+CD8+ cells negative for CD19 and CD56 were sorted. The chain couples TRBV19 to TRBJ1-6, with 10 bases matching TRBD1. The starting material was CD8+ T cells sorted from blood (inferred from file names), obtained from a patient given nivolumab and ipilimumab in sequence. The receptor's source is a human donor with melanoma. The CDR3 DNA reads as TGTGCCAGTAGTGCCGGGACAGGGGAATGGGGTTCACCCCTCCACTTT. This codes for CASSAGTGEWGSPLHF.